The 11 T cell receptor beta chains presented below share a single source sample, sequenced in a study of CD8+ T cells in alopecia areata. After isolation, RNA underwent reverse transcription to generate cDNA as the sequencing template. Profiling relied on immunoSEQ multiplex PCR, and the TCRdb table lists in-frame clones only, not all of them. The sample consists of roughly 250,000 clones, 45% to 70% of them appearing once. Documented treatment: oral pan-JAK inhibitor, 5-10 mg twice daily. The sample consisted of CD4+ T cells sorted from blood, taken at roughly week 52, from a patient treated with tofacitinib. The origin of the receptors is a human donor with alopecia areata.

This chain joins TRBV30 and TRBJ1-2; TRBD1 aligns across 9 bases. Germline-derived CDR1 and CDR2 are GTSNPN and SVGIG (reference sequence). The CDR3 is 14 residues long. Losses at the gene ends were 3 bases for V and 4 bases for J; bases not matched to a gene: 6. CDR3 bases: TGTGCCTGGAGAGGGGACAGGGACGGCTATGGCTACACCTTC. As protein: CAWRGDRDGYGYTF.

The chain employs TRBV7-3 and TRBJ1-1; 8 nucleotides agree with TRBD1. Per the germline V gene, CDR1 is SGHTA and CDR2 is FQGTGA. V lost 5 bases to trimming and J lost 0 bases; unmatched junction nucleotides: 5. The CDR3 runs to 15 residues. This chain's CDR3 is CASSMTGAMNTEAFF. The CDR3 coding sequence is TGTGCCAGCAGCATGACAGGGGCGATGAACACTGAAGCTTTCTTT.

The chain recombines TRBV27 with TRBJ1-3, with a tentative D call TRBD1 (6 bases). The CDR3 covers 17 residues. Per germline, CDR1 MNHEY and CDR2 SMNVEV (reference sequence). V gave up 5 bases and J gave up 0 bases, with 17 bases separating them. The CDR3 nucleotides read TGTGCCAGCAGTCCAAACGCCCACAGGGACTCTGGAAACACCATATATTTT. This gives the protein CASSPNAHRDSGNTIYF.

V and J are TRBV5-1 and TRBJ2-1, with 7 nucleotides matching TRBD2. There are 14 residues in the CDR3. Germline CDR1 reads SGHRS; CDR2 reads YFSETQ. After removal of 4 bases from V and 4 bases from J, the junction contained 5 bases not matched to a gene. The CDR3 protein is CASSREDGYNEQFF. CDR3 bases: TGCGCCAGCAGCCGGGAGGATGGTTACAATGAGCAGTTCTTC. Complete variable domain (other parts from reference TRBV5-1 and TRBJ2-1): KAGVTQTPRYLIKTRGQQVTLSCSPISGHRSVSWYQQTPGQGLQFLFEYFSETQRNKGNFPGRFSGRQFSNSRSEMNVSTLELGDSALYLCASSREDGYNEQFFGPGTRLTVL.

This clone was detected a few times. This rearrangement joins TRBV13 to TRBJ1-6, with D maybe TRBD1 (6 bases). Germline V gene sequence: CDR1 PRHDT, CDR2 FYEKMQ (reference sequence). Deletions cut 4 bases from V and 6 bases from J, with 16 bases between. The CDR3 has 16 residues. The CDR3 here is CASSSFLGGGNSPLHF. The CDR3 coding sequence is TGTGCCAGCAGCTCCTTCCTCGGGGGCGGTAATTCACCCCTCCACTTT.

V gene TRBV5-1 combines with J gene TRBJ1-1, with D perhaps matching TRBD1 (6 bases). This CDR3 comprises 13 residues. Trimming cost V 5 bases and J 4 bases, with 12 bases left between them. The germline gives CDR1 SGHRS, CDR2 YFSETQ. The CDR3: CASSHGQFTEAFF. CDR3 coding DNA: TGCGCCAGCAGTCACGGACAGTTCACTGAAGCTTTCTTT.

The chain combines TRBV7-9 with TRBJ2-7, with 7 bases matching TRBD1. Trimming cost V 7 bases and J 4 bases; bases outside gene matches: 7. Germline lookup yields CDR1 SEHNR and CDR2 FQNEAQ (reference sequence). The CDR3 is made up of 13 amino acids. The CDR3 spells CASNNRGGYEQYF. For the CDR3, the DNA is TGTGCCAGCAACAACAGGGGCGGGTACGAGCAGTACTTC. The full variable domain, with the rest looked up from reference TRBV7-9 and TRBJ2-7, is DTGVSQNPRHKITKRGQNVTFRCDPISEHNRLYWYRQTLGQGPEFLTYFQNEAQLEKSRLLSDRFSAERPKGSFSTLEIQRTEQGDSAMYLCASNNRGGYEQYFGPGTRLTVT.

The CDR3 reads CATSRDLAATNEKLFF. CDR3 nucleotide sequence: TGTGCCACCAGCAGAGATTTGGCAGCAACTAATGAAAAACTGTTTTTT. The genes are TRBV15 and TRBJ1-4, with D uncertain. The CDR3 covers 16 residues. CDR1 and CDR2 (germline): LNHNV, YYDKDF (reference sequence). Trimming stripped 0 bases from V and 0 bases from J, with 8 bases between.

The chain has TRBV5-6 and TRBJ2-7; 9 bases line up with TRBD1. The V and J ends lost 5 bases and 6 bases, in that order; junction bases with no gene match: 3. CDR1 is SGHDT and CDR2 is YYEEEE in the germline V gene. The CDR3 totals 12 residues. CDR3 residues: CASRGTGFEQYF. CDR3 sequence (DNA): TGTGCCAGCAGGGGGACAGGGTTCGAGCAGTACTTC.

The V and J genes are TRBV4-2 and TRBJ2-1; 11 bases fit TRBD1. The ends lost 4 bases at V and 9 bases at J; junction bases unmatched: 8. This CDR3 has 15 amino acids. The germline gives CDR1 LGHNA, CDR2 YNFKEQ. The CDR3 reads CASSPDRGRVSEQFF. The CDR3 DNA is TGTGCCAGCAGCCCGGACAGGGGGCGAGTGAGTGAGCAGTTCTTC.

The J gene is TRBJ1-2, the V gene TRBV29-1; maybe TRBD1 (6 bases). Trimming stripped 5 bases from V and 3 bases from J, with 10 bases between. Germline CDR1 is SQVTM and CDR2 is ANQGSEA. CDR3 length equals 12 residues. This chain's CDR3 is CSVTGRHYGYTF. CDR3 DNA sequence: TGCAGCGTTACAGGGCGTCACTATGGCTACACCTTC.